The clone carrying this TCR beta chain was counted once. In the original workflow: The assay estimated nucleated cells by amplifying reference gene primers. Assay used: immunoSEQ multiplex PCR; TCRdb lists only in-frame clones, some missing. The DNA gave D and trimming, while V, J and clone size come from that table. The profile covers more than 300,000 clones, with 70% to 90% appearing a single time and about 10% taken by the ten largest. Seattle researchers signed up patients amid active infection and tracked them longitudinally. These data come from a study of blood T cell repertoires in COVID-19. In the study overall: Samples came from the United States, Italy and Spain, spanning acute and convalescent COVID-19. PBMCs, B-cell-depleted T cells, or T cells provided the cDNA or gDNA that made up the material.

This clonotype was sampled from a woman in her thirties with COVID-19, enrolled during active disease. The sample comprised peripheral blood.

CDR3 sequence: CASSDDRVETQYF. As DNA, the CDR3 is TGTGCCAGCAGTGACGACAGGGTCGAGACCCAGTACTTC. The chain couples TRBV2 to TRBJ2-5; 7 bases are a match to TRBD1. The CDR3 loop spans 13 amino acids. The V and J ends lost 3 bases and 5 bases, in that order; junction bases with no gene match: 3. Germline lookup yields CDR1 SNHLY and CDR2 FYNNEI.